This TCR beta chain comes out of a study of CD8 T cells in ankylosing spondylitis. V was pared by 7 bases and J by 3 bases, with 12 bases between. The CDR3 sequence is 14 residues long. Germline V gene lookup returns CDR1 LNHDA and CDR2 SQIVND (reference sequence). This clonotype was detected many times. Antigen specificity is unknown. Libraries of TCR beta came from quantitative 5'-RACE with molecular barcodes. TCRdb recomputed calls from the 5' RACE reads with MiXCR, one row per CDR3 protein. The table lists some 220,000 distinct CDR3 sequences, roughly 8% of them singletons. General study results and limits: Reactive arthritis synovial fluid and blood were previously reported to contain some motif variants. Ankylosing spondylitis blood seemed to carry a telltale TCR beta motif made of fewer than ten highly homologous variants. According to the report, clones linked to the disease were significantly enriched in matched synovial fluid samples taken from ankylosing spondylitis patients.

The sample comprised blood, either unsorted or a sorted T cell fraction (not recorded which). The receptor was derived from a female donor with ankylosing spondylitis or in good health (not recorded which). This sequence joins TRBV19 and TRBJ2-2; D is perhaps TRBD1 or TRBD2 (5 bases each). The CDR3 sequence is CASKAGRDTGELFF. CDR3 nucleotide sequence: TGTGCCAGTAAAGCAGGGAGAGACACCGGGGAGCTGTTTTTT.